This entry describes one TCR beta chain. Antigen unknown. At one boundary the junction diverges from the germline segment, which might be a read error. This sample was taken from a study of tumor-infiltrating lymphocytes in primary liver carcinoma. About the research overall: Samples returned roughly 3.65 to 7.13 million productive TCRbeta reads each. Read depth did not differ significantly between tissue types. General study results and limits: Blood's top-250-clone fraction was significantly lower than that of tumors (p = 0.039). In the absence of sorting, bulk samples left CD4+ and CD8+ repertoires uncompared.

Researchers drew blood RNA from unsorted whole blood and extracted germline DNA as well. The collection of 3 to 4 milliliters of peripheral blood preceded surgery. Priming with a constant-region primer yielded TCR beta cDNA from about 540 ng total RNA. Library construction for TCR beta comprised three nested multiplex PCR rounds performed with slightly modified ARM-PCR. The first two PCR rounds used TRBV1-TRBV30 forward primers with a C-beta reverse primer, about 10 cycles each. TCRdb ran MiXCR on the multiplex PCR reads and lists one entry per CDR3 protein. The sample consists of 320,000 or so distinct CDR3 sequences, about 60% of them appearing once. CDR1 is SQVTM and CDR2 is ANQGSEA in the germline V gene. This CDR3 is built from 15 residues.

The clonotype originates from a man aged 40-49 years with primary liver carcinoma and hepatitis B virus infection. The V call is TRBV29-1, the J call TRBJ2-3, with D perhaps TRBD1 (5 bases). Sequencing was carried out using peripheral blood. Here the CDR3 DNA reads TGCAGCGCCAGTCTGCCAGGGCAGAACACAGATATGCAGTATTTT. Protein: CSASLPGQNTDMQYF.